One T cell receptor (beta chain) is described in this entry. Its target is unknown. Donors had no recently reported acute infections or vaccinations and were HIV-negative. TCRdb's copy holds only in-frame clones and misses some; the assay was immunoSEQ multiplex PCR. The sample has about 2.4 million clones; 80% to 95% are singletons. This CDR3 region has 14 residues. V was trimmed by 3 bases and J by 3 bases, leaving 12 bases between them. Per germline, CDR1 SGHDT and CDR2 YYEEEE. These data originate in a study of shared clonotypes between healthy human individuals. Overall study findings and caveats: Some naive CD4 clonotypes, about 5.5%, turned up in common across several donors. Despite large depth, sorted-subset datasets appeared incompletely sequenced.

The sequence was collected from a man between 18 and 29 years old in good health. Some clones in this sample may be carry-over from other donors' samples. This chain joins TRBV5-6 and TRBJ1-1; D not resolved. The specimen was naive CD4+ T cells from PBMCs. As for subset: CD45RA+ positively selected. As DNA, the CDR3 is TGTGCCAGCAGCTGGGTGGCTGGGGACACTGAAGCTTTCTTT. This gives the protein CASSWVAGDTEAFF.